The present entry profiles one T cell receptor beta chain with its context. Original methodology: By means of reference gene primer amplification, nucleated cell counts were estimated. Clones were read by immunoSEQ multiplex PCR, and TCRdb kept only the in-frame ones, dropping some. The V and J calls and clone size were taken over from that table, and D and trimming were inferred from the DNA. The sample records roughly 40,000 clones, approximately 91% being singletons. This sample stems from a study of blood T cell repertoires in COVID-19. For the study at large: The samples span acute and convalescent COVID-19 from the United States, Italy and Spain. In each case, the material was cDNA or gDNA derived from T cells, B-cell-depleted T cells, or PBMCs.

Per germline, CDR1 LNHNV and CDR2 YYDKDF (reference sequence). V was pared by 0 bases and J by 0 bases, with 6 bases of the junction left unmatched. The CDR3 runs 19 residues. The sample comprised peripheral blood. V usage is TRBV15 and J usage is TRBJ2-1, with 12 nucleotides matching TRBD2. This receptor was obtained from a human donor in a cohort sampled during active COVID-19. The DNA of the CDR3 is TGTGCCACCAGCAGAGAAGCTAGCGGGGGGGCATCCTCCTACAATGAGCAGTTCTTC. This translates into CATSREASGGASSYNEQFF.